This T cell receptor beta chain was observed in a study of blood T cells in healthy people across ages (dated by TCRdb to 2015 to 2017). About the investigation overall: In model experiments, roughly one uniquely barcoded TCR beta cDNA molecule per two T cells was captured by template switching. The study measured age-related changes in TCR beta repertoire diversity using deep sequencing normalized with unique cDNA molecular identifiers. Four age groups were formed from the donors: young (average approximately 15 years), middle-aged (approximately 40), aged (about 68) and long-lived (approximately 78). To avoid experimental bias, donors of different ages were randomly spread across the sequencing lanes. Using the same blood draw, the study looked at two additional independent replicas of 1 million unique cDNA reads for two donors, one aged 18 to 30 and the other aged 80 or older.

General findings and caveats noted by the study authors: Estimates of total diversity based on one million sequenced T cells were considered lower bounds and underestimates. Bulk unsorted PBMC profiling prevented conclusive comparison of naive and antigen-experienced compartments. Donor CMV infection status was unknown, potentially confounding age-related changes in expanded clonotypes. Compared with the aged group, more naive CD4+ T cells, fewer expanded clones and increased TCR diversity were shown by the long-lived group, suggesting age selection. Observed TCR beta diversity correlated strongly with the percentage of naive T cells measured by flow cytometry. Observed TCR beta diversity per million T cells fell roughly linearly with age, and a significant reduction was already apparent by age roughly 40.

Systemically healthy Caucasian individuals from Russia, some 36 in total and aged roughly 6 to 95 years, were included as donors. Each donor gave ten milliliters of peripheral blood, collected into EDTA-treated Vacutainer tubes. Ficoll-Paque density-gradient centrifugation was used to isolate PBMCs, with at least 6 million per sample. Total RNA was extracted from PBMCs with Trizol reagent, with at least 5.5 micrograms obtained per sample. For every donor, flow cytometry on a PBMC aliquot measured the percentage of naive CD45RAhigh/CD27high T cells. This clonotype was counted a single time. There is no known antigen for this receptor. Per-base quality was not reported, and no clone a single base away is much larger than it. A lone read gives weak evidence. Receptor libraries were prepared by 5' RACE. TCRdb lists the instrument as Illumina HiSeq 2500. A second PCR of about 7 to 12 cycles was run with a J-beta primer mix and a sample-barcoded 5' primer. Each TCR beta cDNA molecule received a unique molecular identifier from a template-switch 5' adaptor carrying 12 random nucleotides. Each sample yielded at least 3 million CDR3-containing paired-end reads. First-strand cDNA was synthesized from all RNA with the Mint cDNA synthesis kit, primed by a TRBC-specific oligonucleotide. Following uracil-DNA glycosylase treatment, all cDNA underwent a first 18-cycle PCR with the universal primers M1SS and BC2_uni_R. On the authors' methods: Each sample was normalized by randomly selecting 1 million high-quality reads, each carrying a distinct molecular identifier. Instead of being binned into consensus sequences, reads that shared molecular identifiers were thrown out. MiTCR, run with a Q25 quality threshold and the strictest error-elimination algorithm, handled CDR3 identification, clonotype clustering and error correction. A nonparametric unseen species model using Euler transformation provided a lower-bound estimate of total TCR beta diversity. TCRdb cleaned the public reads at Q25 with fastp, built clones with MiXCR and kept in-frame beta chains. Entries that share a CDR3 protein sequence are merged under the most common genes and DNA. The V and J calls and clone size are TCRdb's, not the authors'. The sample has around 1,700,000 distinct CDR3 sequences on record, 25% to 30% of them singletons. The top ten hold roughly 8.2% of the sample.

The sample was blood. The TCR was taken from a woman between 25 and 40 years old in good health.

The encoded CDR3 is CASSQWTRLLYGYTF. Read as DNA, the sequence is TGTGCCAGCAGCCAATGGACAAGGCTTTTATATGGCTACACCTTC. This chain is built from TRBV21-1 and TRBJ1-2; the table gives TRBD1 as D, unverified against the DNA. TRBV21-1 is described as a pseudogene. From the cysteine through the phenylalanine, the CDR3 covers 15 amino acids. The CDR3 DNA has 45 bases and is translated from base 1.